This T cell receptor beta chain is from a study of technical replicates of blood from a few donors. The repertoire was sequenced with immunoSEQ multiplex PCR; TCRdb's copy has only in-frame clones and lacks some. Here the sample spans tens of thousands of clones, about 95% being singletons. The trim removed 0 bases at V and 6 bases at J, leaving 8 bases unmatched. Germline V gene data show CDR1 as SGDLS and CDR2 as YYNGEE. This CDR3 spans 17 amino acids. This chain uses TRBV9 with TRBJ1-6; 8 bases match TRBD1. Input material: T cells isolated from PBMCs. The source is a human donor in good health. The CDR3 DNA follows: TGTGCCAGCAGCGTAGCGATCCGGACAGGGCCTAATTCACCCCTCCACTTT. Amino acids: CASSVAIRTGPNSPLHF.